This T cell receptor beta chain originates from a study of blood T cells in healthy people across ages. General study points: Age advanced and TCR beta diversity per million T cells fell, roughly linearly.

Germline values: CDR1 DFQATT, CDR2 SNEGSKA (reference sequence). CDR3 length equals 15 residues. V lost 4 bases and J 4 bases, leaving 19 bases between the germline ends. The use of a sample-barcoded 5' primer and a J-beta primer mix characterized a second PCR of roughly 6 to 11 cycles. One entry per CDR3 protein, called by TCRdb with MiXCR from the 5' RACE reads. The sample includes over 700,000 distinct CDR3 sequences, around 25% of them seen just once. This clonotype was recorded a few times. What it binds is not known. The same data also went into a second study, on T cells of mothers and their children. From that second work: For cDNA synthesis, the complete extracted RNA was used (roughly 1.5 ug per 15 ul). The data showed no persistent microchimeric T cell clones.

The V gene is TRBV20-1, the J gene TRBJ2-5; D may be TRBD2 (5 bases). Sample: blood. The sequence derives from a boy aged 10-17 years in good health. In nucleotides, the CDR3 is TGCAGTGCTACCGGGCTCAGCGGTCGCGCAGAGACCCAGTACTTC. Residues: CSATGLSGRAETQYF.